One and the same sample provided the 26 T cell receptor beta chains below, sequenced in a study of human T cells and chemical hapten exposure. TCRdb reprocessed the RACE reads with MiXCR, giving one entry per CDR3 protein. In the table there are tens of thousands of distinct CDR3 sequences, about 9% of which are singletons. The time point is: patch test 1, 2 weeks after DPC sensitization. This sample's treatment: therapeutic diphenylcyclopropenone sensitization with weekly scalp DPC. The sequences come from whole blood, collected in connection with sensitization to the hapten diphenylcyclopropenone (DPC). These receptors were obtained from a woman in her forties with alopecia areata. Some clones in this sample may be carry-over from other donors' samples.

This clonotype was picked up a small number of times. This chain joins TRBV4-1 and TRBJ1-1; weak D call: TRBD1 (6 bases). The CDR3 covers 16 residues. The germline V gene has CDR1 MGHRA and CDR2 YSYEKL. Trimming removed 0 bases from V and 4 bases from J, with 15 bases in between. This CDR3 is CASSQDGGSAGTEAFF. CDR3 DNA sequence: TGCGCCAGCAGCCAAGATGGGGGCTCGGCTGGCACTGAAGCTTTCTTT.

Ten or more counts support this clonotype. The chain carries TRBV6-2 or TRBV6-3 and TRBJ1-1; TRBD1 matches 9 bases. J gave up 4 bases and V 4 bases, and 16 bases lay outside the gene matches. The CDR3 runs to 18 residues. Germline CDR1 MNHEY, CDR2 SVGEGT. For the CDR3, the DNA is TGTGCCAGCAGTTCTGCCGTCCCGGGACAGGGAAGGGGCACTGAAGCTTTCTTT. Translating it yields CASSSAVPGQGRGTEAFF.

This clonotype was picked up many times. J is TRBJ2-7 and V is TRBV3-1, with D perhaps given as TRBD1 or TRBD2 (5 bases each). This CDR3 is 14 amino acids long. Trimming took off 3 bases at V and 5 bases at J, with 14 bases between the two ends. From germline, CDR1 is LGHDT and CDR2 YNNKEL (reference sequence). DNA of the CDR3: TGTGCCAGCAGCCAGCGCGCCGGGGCACACGAGCAGTACTTC. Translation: CASSQRAGAHEQYF.

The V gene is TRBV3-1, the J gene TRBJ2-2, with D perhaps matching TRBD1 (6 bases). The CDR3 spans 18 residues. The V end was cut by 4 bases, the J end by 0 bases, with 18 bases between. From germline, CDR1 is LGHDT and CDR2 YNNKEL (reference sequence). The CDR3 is CASSPSLGAGPNTGELFF. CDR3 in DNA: TGTGCCAGCAGCCCGTCTCTGGGGGCTGGACCGAACACCGGGGAGCTGTTTTTT.

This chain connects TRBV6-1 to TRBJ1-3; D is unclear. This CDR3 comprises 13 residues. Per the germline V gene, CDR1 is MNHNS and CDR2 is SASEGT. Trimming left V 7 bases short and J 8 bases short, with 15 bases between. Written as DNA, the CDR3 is TGTGCCAGCATAAGGGTCCCGGAGGACACCATATATTTT. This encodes CASIRVPEDTIYF.

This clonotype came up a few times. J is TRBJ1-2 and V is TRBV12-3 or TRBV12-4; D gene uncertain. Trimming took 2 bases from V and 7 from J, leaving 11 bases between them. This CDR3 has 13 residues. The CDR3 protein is CASSLTAVSGYTF. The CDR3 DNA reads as TGTGCCAGCAGTTTAACTGCCGTGAGTGGCTACACCTTC.

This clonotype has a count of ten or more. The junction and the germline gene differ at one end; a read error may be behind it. CDR3 sequence: CASSQKSLAGQF. In DNA form, the CDR3 reads TGTGCCAGCAGTCAAAAGTCCCTGGCGGGACAATTC. The chain couples TRBV7-9 to TRBJ1-2; tentative D call: TRBD1 (6 bases). Germline CDR1 is SEHNR and CDR2 is FQNEAQ (reference sequence). This CDR3 has 12 residues.

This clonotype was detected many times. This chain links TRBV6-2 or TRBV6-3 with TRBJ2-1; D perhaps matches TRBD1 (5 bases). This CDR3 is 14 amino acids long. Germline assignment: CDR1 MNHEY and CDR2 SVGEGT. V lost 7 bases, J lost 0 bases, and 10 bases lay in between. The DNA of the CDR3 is TGTGCCAGCAAGGGGCGAGACTCCTACAATGAGCAGTTCTTC. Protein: CASKGRDSYNEQFF.

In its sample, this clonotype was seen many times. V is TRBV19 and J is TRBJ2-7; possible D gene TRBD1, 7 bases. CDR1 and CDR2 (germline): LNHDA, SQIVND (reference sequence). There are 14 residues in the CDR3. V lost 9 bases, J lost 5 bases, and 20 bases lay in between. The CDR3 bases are TGTGCCAGCCGCAGGGGGGCGACGATTGACGAGCAGTACTTC. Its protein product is CASRRGATIDEQYF.

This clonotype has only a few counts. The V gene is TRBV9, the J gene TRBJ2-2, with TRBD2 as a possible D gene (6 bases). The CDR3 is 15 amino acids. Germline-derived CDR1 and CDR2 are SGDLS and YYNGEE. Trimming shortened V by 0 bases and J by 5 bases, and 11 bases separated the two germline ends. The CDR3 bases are TGTGCCAGCAGCGTAGTAGCGGCAAAAACCGGGGAGCTGTTTTTT. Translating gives CASSVVAAKTGELFF.

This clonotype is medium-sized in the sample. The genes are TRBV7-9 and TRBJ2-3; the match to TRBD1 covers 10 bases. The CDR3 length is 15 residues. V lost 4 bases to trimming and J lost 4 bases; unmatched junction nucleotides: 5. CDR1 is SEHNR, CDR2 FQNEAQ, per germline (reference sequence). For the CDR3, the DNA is TGTGCCAGCAGCTCCGACAGGGGGCAGTCAGATACGCAGTATTTT. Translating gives CASSSDRGQSDTQYF.

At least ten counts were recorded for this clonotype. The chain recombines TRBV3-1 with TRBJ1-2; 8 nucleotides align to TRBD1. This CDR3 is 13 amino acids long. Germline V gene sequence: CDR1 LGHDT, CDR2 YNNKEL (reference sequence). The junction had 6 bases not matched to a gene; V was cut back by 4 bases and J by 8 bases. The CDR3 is CASSPRGLGGYTF. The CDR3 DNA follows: TGTGCCAGCAGCCCCAGGGGGCTCGGGGGCTACACCTTC.

The chain's CDR3 is CASRINRETNTEAFF. The CDR3 DNA follows: TGTGCCAGCAGGATTAACAGGGAGACGAACACTGAAGCTTTCTTT. J is TRBJ1-1 and V is TRBV6-5; D might be TRBD1 (6 bases). CDR1 is MNHEY, CDR2 SVGAGI, per germline. V was trimmed by 6 bases and J by 1 base, leaving 15 bases between them. This CDR3 contains 15 residues.

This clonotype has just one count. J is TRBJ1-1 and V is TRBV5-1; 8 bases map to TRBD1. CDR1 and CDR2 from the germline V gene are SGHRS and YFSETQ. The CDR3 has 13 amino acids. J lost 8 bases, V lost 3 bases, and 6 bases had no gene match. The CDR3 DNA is TGCGCCAGCAGCTACGGACAGGGACGGGAAGCTTTCTTT. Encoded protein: CASSYGQGREAFF.

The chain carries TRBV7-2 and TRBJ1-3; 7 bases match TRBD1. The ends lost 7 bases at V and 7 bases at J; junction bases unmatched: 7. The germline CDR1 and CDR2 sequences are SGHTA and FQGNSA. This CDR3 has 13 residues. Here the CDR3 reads CASTQGVRNTIYF. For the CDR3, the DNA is TGTGCCAGCACTCAGGGGGTTCGGAACACCATATATTTT.

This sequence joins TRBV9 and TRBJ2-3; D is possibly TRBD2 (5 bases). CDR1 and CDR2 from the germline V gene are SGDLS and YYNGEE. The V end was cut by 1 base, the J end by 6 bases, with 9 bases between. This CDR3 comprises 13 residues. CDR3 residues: CASSVQTTDTQYF. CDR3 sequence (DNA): TGTGCCAGCAGCGTACAGACTACCGATACGCAGTATTTT.

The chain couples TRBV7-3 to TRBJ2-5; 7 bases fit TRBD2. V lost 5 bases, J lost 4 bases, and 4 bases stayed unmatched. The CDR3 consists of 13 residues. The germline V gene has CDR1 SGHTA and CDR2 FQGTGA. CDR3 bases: TGTGCCAGCAGCCCGGGACTATTAGAGACCCAGTACTTC. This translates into CASSPGLLETQYF.

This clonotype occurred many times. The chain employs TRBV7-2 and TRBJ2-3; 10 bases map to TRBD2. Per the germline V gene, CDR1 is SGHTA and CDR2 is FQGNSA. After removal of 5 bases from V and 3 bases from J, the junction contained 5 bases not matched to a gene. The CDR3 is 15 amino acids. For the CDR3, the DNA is TGTGCCAGCAGCCCCCCGGGACTAGCGACAGATACGCAGTATTTT. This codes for CASSPPGLATDTQYF. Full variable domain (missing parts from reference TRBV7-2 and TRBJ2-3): GAGVSQSPSNKVTEKGKDVELRCDPISGHTALYWYRQSLGQGLEFLIYFQGNSAPDKSGLPSDRFSAERTGGSVSTLTIQRTQQEDSAVYLCASSPPGLATDTQYFGPGTRLTVL.

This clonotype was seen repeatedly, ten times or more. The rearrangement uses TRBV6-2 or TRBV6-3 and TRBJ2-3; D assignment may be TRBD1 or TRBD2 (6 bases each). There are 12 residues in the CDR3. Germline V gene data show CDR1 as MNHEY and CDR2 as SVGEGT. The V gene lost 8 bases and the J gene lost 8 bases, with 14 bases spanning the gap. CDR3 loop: CASDPQGGTQYF. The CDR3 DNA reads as TGTGCCAGCGATCCACAGGGAGGTACGCAGTATTTT.

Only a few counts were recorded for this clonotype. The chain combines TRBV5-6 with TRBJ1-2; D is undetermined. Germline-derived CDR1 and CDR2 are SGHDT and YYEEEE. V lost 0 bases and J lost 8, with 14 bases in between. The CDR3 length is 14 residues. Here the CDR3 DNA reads TGTGCCAGCAGCTTGGTGTTGGAACGTCGGGGCTACACCTTC. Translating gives CASSLVLERRGYTF.

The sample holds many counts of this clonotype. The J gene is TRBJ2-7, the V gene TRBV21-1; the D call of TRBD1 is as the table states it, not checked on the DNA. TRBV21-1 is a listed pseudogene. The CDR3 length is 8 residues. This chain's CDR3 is CASTLKGV. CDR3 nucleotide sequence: TGTGCCAGCACCCTAAAGGGGGTC.

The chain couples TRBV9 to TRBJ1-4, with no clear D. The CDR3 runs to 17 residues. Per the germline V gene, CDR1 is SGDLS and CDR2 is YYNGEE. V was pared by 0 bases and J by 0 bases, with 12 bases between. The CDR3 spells CASSVESTRATNEKLFF. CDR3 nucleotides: TGTGCCAGCAGCGTAGAGTCCACCCGGGCAACTAATGAAAAACTGTTTTTT.

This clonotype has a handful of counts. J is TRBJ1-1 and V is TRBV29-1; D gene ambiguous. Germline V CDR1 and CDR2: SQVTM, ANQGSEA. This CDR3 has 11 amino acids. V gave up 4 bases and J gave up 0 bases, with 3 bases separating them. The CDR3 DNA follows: TGCAGCGTTGGAGTGAACACTGAAGCTTTCTTT. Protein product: CSVGVNTEAFF. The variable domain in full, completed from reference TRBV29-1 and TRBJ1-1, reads SAVISQKPSRDICQRGTSLTIQCQVDSQVTMMFWYRQQPGQSLTLIATANQGSEATYESGFVIDKFPISRPNLTFSTLTVSNMSPEDSSIYLCSVGVNTEAFFGQGTRLTVV.

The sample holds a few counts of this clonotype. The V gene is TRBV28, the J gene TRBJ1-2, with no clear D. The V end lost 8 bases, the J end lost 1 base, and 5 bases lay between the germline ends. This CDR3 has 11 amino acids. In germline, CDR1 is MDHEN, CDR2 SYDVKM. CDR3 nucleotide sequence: TGTGCCAGCGCTATTAACTATGGCTACACCTTC. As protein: CASAINYGYTF.

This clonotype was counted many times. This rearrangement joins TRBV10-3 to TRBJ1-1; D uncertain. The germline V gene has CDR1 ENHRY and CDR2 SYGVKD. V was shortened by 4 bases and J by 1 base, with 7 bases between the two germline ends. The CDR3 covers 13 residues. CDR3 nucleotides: TGTGCCATCAGTGTAAGTCGGAACACTGAAGCTTTCTTT. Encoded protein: CAISVSRNTEAFF.

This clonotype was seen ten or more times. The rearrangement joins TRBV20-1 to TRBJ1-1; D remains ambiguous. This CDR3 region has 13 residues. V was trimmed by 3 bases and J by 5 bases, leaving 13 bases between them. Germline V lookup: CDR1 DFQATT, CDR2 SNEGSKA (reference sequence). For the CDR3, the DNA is TGCAGTGCTAGGAATACGGGAGGAACTGAAGCTTTCTTT. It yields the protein CSARNTGGTEAFF.